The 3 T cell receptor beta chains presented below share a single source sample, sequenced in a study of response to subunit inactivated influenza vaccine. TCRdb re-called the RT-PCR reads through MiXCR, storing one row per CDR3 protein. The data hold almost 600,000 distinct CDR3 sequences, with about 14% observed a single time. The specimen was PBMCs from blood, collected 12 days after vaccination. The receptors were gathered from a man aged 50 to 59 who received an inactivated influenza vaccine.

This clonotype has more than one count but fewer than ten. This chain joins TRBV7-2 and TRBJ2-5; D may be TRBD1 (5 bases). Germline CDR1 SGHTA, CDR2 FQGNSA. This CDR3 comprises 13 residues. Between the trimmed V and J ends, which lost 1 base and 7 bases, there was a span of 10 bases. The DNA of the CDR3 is TGTGCCAGCAGCTTAGGGGGCCGCTCGACCCAGTACTTC. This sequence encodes CASSLGGRSTQYF.

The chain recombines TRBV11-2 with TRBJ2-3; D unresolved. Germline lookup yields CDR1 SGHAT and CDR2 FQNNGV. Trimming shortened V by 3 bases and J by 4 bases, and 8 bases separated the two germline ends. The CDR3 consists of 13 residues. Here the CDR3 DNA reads TGTGCCAGCAGCTTCATTGTGGCAGATACGCAGTATTTT. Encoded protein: CASSFIVADTQYF.

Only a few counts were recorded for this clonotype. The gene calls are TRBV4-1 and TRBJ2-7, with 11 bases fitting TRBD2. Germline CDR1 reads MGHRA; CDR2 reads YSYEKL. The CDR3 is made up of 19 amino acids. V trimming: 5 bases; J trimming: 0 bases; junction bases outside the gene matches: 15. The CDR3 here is CASSKRSFVAGGSSYEQYF. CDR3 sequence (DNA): TGCGCCAGCAGCAAACGGTCATTCGTAGCGGGGGGGAGCTCCTACGAGCAGTACTTC.